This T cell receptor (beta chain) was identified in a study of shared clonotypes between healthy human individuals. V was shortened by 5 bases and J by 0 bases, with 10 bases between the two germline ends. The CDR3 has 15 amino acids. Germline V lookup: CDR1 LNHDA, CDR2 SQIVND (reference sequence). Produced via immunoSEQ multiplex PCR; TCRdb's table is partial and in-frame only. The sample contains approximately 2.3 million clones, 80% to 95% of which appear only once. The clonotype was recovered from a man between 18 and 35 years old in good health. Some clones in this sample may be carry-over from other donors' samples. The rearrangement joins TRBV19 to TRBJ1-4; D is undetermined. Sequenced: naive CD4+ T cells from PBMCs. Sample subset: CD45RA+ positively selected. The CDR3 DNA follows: TGTGCCAGTAGTTCCCGGGCCACAACTAATGAAAAACTGTTTTTT. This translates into CASSSRATTNEKLFF.